This is a list of T cell receptor beta chains from one sample in a study of blood T cell repertoires in COVID-19. Method: immunoSEQ multiplex PCR; TCRdb's copy keeps in-frame clones and lacks some. The table records some 210,000 clones, approximately 90% of them present only once. Source material: peripheral blood. These receptors were taken from a man in his 60s with COVID-19, enrolled during active disease. The CDR3 runs from the conserved cysteine through the conserved F or W. Fields, in order: D gene, V gene, clone size, J gene, CDR3 length, CDR3 protein, CDR3 DNA. A D gene is named only where the DNA matches it firmly. The size of a clone is reported for some rows only, either as once, few or many, or as a class for expanded clones.

d_gene: TRBD2
v_gene: TRBV30
abundance: .
j_gene: TRBJ2-7
len: 13
CDR3aa: CAWSTGLAVGQYF
CDR3nt: TGTGCCTGGTCCACGGGACTAGCGGTCGGGCAGTACTTC

d_gene: .
v_gene: TRBV21-1
abundance: .
j_gene: TRBJ2-3
len: 15
CDR3aa: CARSRDRGSGDTQYF
CDR3nt: TGTGCCAGGTCCCGGGACAGGGGTTCTGGAGATACGCAGTATTTT

d_gene: .
v_gene: TRBV13
abundance: few
j_gene: TRBJ1-2
len: 12
CDR3aa: CASSSGRYGYTF
CDR3nt: TGTGCCAGCAGCTCTGGGCGTTATGGCTACACCTTC

d_gene: TRBD1
v_gene: TRBV5-4
abundance: .
j_gene: TRBJ1-1
len: 14
CDR3aa: CASSLMGRGPEAFF
CDR3nt: TGTGCCAGCAGCTTGATGGGCAGGGGGCCTGAAGCTTTCTTT

d_gene: TRBD2
v_gene: TRBV29-1
abundance: .
j_gene: TRBJ2-1
len: 16
CDR3aa: CSVREVAGGNYNEQFF
CDR3nt: TGCAGCGTGCGTGAGGTAGCGGGAGGGAACTACAATGAGCAGTTCTTC

d_gene: .
v_gene: TRBV10-3
abundance: .
j_gene: TRBJ1-6
len: 13
CDR3aa: CAISEWANSPLHF
CDR3nt: TGTGCCATCAGTGAGTGGGCCAATTCACCCCTCCACTTT

d_gene: TRBD2
v_gene: TRBV12-3/TRBV12-4
abundance: .
j_gene: TRBJ2-1
len: 13
CDR3aa: CASMIAGVHEQFF
CDR3nt: TGTGCCAGCATGATAGCGGGAGTACATGAGCAGTTCTTC

d_gene: TRBD2
v_gene: TRBV19
abundance: .
j_gene: TRBJ2-3
len: 16
CDR3aa: CASSIEAGLATDTQYF
CDR3nt: TGTGCCAGTAGTATAGAGGCGGGACTAGCAACAGATACGCAGTATTTT

d_gene: .
v_gene: TRBV29-1
abundance: .
j_gene: TRBJ1-2
len: 13
CDR3aa: CSVAGERGYGYTF
CDR3nt: TGCAGCGTCGCCGGAGAGCGCGGGTATGGCTACACCTTC

d_gene: TRBD2
v_gene: TRBV5-4
abundance: many
j_gene: TRBJ2-1
len: 14
CDR3aa: CASSFYGTSGREFF
CDR3nt: TGTGCCAGCAGCTTCTACGGGACTAGCGGGAGGGAGTTCTTC

d_gene: .
v_gene: TRBV6-1
abundance: .
j_gene: TRBJ1-2
len: 14
CDR3aa: CASSEALGADGYTF
CDR3nt: TGTGCCAGCAGTGAAGCGTTGGGGGCGGATGGCTACACCTTC

d_gene: .
v_gene: TRBV30
abundance: .
j_gene: TRBJ1-4
len: 12
CDR3aa: CAWNNRAEKLFF
CDR3nt: TGTGCCTGGAACAACAGGGCTGAAAAACTGTTTTTT

d_gene: .
v_gene: TRBV6-5
abundance: .
j_gene: TRBJ1-4
len: 16
CDR3aa: CASSYSGWRENEKLFF
CDR3nt: TGTGCCAGCAGTTACTCGGGGTGGCGGGAGAATGAAAAACTGTTTTTT

d_gene: .
v_gene: TRBV11-2
abundance: .
j_gene: TRBJ1-2
len: 15
CDR3aa: CASSLVMDSDYGYTF
CDR3nt: TGTGCCAGCAGCTTAGTTATGGACAGCGACTATGGCTACACCTTC

d_gene: .
v_gene: TRBV5-5
abundance: .
j_gene: TRBJ2-3
len: 18
CDR3aa: CASSLVWRGTQFTDTQYF
CDR3nt: TGTGCCAGCAGCTTGGTGTGGCGGGGAACCCAATTCACAGATACGCAGTATTTT

d_gene: TRBD1
v_gene: TRBV2
abundance: .
j_gene: TRBJ1-1
len: 15
CDR3aa: CASSAEGQGDTEAFF
CDR3nt: TGTGCCAGCAGTGCCGAGGGGCAGGGGGACACTGAAGCTTTCTTT

d_gene: .
v_gene: TRBV27
abundance: .
j_gene: TRBJ1-1
len: 13
CDR3aa: CASSLATGTEAFF
CDR3nt: TGTGCCAGCAGTTTAGCGACGGGGACTGAAGCTTTCTTT

d_gene: .
v_gene: TRBV5-4
abundance: .
j_gene: TRBJ1-3
len: 16
CDR3aa: CASSPRGGWSGNTIYF
CDR3nt: TGTGCCAGCAGCCCGCGAGGCGGTTGGTCTGGAAACACCATATATTTT

d_gene: TRBD2
v_gene: TRBV15
abundance: .
j_gene: TRBJ2-1
len: 14
CDR3aa: CATKTGGALNEQFF
CDR3nt: TGTGCCACCAAAACGGGAGGCGCCCTGAATGAGCAGTTCTTC

d_gene: TRBD1
v_gene: TRBV19
abundance: .
j_gene: TRBJ2-1
len: 15
CDR3aa: CASRRRGPYNNEQFF
CDR3nt: TGTGCCAGTAGGCGCAGGGGGCCCTACAACAATGAGCAGTTCTTC

d_gene: .
v_gene: TRBV6-6
abundance: .
j_gene: TRBJ1-2
len: 14
CDR3aa: CASSPLDRGYGYTF
CDR3nt: TGTGCCAGCAGTCCTTTAGACAGAGGATATGGCTACACCTTC

d_gene: .
v_gene: TRBV12-3/TRBV12-4
abundance: .
j_gene: TRBJ2-7
len: 12
CDR3aa: CASSHTGNEQYF
CDR3nt: TGTGCCAGCAGTCATACAGGGAACGAGCAGTACTTC

d_gene: .
v_gene: TRBV3-1/TRBV3-2
abundance: .
j_gene: TRBJ1-2
len: 15
CDR3aa: CASSQDRGYNYGYTF
CDR3nt: TGTGCCAGCAGCCAAGATCGGGGTTATAACTATGGCTACACCTTC

d_gene: TRBD1
v_gene: TRBV2
abundance: .
j_gene: TRBJ1-2
len: 16
CDR3aa: CASSERTGGFNYGYTF
CDR3nt: TGTGCCAGCAGTGAGCGGACAGGGGGATTTAACTATGGCTACACCTTC

d_gene: .
v_gene: TRBV7-2
abundance: .
j_gene: TRBJ1-1
len: 15
CDR3aa: CASSLVGLGQAEAFF
CDR3nt: TGTGCCAGCAGCTTAGTAGGTCTGGGCCAGGCTGAAGCTTTCTTT

d_gene: .
v_gene: TRBV7-2
abundance: .
j_gene: TRBJ1-1
len: 13
CDR3aa: CASTHQGWAEAFF
CDR3nt: TGTGCCAGCACCCATCAGGGGTGGGCTGAAGCTTTCTTT

d_gene: TRBD1
v_gene: TRBV5-1
abundance: .
j_gene: TRBJ1-2
len: 15
CDR3aa: CASGGTGGSIYGYTF
CDR3nt: TGCGCCAGCGGAGGGACAGGAGGATCCATCTATGGCTACACCTTC

d_gene: .
v_gene: TRBV14
abundance: .
j_gene: TRBJ2-7
len: 14
CDR3aa: CASSPWTASYEQYF
CDR3nt: TGTGCCAGCAGCCCTTGGACTGCGTCCTACGAGCAGTACTTC

d_gene: TRBD1
v_gene: TRBV6-5
abundance: .
j_gene: TRBJ1-5
len: 15
CDR3aa: CASKEDRGREQPQHF
CDR3nt: TGTGCCAGCAAAGAGGACAGGGGGCGCGAACAGCCCCAGCATTTT

d_gene: .
v_gene: TRBV2
abundance: .
j_gene: TRBJ2-5
len: 14
CDR3aa: CASSKGNRAETQYF
CDR3nt: TGTGCCAGCTCCAAGGGGAACAGGGCTGAGACCCAGTACTTC

d_gene: TRBD1
v_gene: TRBV3-1/TRBV3-2
abundance: .
j_gene: TRBJ1-2
len: 14
CDR3aa: CASSQGGQRGGYTF
CDR3nt: TGTGCCAGCAGCCAGGGGGGACAGCGCGGTGGCTACACCTTC

d_gene: .
v_gene: TRBV6-4
abundance: .
j_gene: TRBJ1-4
len: 14
CDR3aa: CASRQLQGGEKLFF
CDR3nt: TGTGCCAGCAGGCAGTTGCAGGGAGGGGAAAAACTGTTTTTT